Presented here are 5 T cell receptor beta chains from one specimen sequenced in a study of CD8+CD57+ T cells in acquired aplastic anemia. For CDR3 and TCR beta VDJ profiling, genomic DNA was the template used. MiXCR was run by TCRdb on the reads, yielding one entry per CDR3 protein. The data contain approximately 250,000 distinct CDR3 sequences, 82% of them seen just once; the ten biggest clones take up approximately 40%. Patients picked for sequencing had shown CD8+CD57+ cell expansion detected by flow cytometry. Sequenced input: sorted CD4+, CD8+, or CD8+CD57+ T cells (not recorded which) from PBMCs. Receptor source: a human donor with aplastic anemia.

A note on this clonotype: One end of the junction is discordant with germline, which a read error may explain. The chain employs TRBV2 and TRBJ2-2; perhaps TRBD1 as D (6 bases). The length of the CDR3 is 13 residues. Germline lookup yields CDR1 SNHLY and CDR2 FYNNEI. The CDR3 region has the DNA TGTGCCAGCTGGGCAGGGGACACCGGGGCGCTGTTCTTT. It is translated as CASWAGDTGALFF.

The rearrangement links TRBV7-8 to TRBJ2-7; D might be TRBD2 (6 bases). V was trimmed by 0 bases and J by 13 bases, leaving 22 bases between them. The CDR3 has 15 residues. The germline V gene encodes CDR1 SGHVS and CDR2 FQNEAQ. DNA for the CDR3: TGTGCCAGCAGCTTAGCGGGAGGACCAAATACGCAGTATTACGTC. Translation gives CASSLAGGPNTQYYV.

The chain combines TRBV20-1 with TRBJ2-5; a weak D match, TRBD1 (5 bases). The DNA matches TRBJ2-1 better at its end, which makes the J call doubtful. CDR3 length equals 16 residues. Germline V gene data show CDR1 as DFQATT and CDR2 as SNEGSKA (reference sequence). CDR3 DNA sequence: TGCAGTGCTCTTTTTGGGGCGAACACTGCACGGGATGAGCAGTTCTTC. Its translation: CSALFGANTARDEQFF.

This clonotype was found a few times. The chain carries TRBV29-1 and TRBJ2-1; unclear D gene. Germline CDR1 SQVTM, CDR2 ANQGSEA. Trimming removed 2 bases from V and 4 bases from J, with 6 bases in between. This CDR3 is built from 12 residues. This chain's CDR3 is CSVEREYNEQFF. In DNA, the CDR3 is TGCAGCGTTGAACGCGAATACAATGAGCAGTTCTTC.

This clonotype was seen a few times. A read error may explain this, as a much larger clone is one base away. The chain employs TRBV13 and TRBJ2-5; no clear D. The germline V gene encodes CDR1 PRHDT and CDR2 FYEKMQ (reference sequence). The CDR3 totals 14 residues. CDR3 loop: CASSVGSEQETQYF. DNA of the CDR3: TGTGCCAGCAGCGTAGGCAGCGAGCAAGAGACCCAGTACTTC.